A single sample gave rise to the 12 T cell receptor beta chains below, sequenced in a study of shared clonotypes between healthy human individuals. Libraries were prepared by immunoSEQ multiplex PCR; TCRdb keeps only in-frame clonotypes and omits some of them. The sample has about 490,000 clones, approximately 78% seen once. The specimen was PBMCs. Receptors originate from a woman in her thirties or forties in good health. Some clones in this sample may be carry-over from other donors' samples.

The gene calls are TRBV6-6 and TRBJ1-2; D remains ambiguous. The CDR3 runs to 13 residues. Trimming left V 4 bases short and J 0 bases short, with 6 bases between. CDR1 is MNHNY and CDR2 is SVGAGI in the germline V gene (reference sequence). CDR3 bases: TGTGCCAGCAGTTCTTCCCCTAACTATGGCTACACCTTC. Residues: CASSSSPNYGYTF.

Concerning this clone: The identical CDR3 is also encoded by other nucleotide sequences in the sample. This chain uses TRBV19 with TRBJ2-1; TRBD2 matches 7 bases. CDR3 length: 14 residues. J gave up 4 bases and V 2 bases, and 2 bases lay outside the gene matches. In germline, CDR1 is LNHDA, CDR2 SQIVND (reference sequence). This CDR3 is CASSISGTYNEQFF. The CDR3 DNA sequence: TGTGCCAGTAGTATAAGCGGGACGTACAATGAGCAGTTCTTC.

The V gene is TRBV27, the J gene TRBJ2-7, with 10 bases aligning to TRBD2. The CDR3 extends over 18 amino acids. From germline, CDR1 is MNHEY and CDR2 SMNVEV (reference sequence). The junction had 17 bases not matched to a gene; V was cut back by 7 bases and J by 2 bases. The CDR3 sequence is CASTPGAAGGPWTYEQYF. In nucleotides, the CDR3 is TGTGCCAGCACGCCGGGGGCAGCGGGAGGGCCGTGGACCTACGAGCAGTACTTC.

Comment on this clone: This same CDR3 is encoded by further DNA sequences in the sample. The V and J genes are TRBV11-2 and TRBJ2-7; TRBD2 might be the D (6 bases). V was shortened by 0 bases and J by 0 bases, with 6 bases between the two germline ends. Germline CDR1 and CDR2: SGHAT and FQNNGV. This CDR3 contains 14 residues. The CDR3: CASSLEDYSYEQYF. CDR3 DNA: TGTGCCAGCAGCTTAGAGGACTACTCCTACGAGCAGTACTTC.

The CDR3 DNA reads as TGTGCCTGGTATAAGGAGGAAGTCTCCGAGCAGTACTTC. This codes for CAWYKEEVSEQYF. The chain uses TRBV30 and TRBJ2-7; a weak D match, TRBD2 (5 bases). The CDR3 spans 13 residues. Trimming shortened V by 5 bases and J by 6 bases, and 17 bases separated the two germline ends. Germline V gives CDR1 GTSNPN, CDR2 SVGIG (reference sequence).

Many counts were recorded for this clone. This CDR3 is CASSQDRNSYNEQFF. For the CDR3, the DNA is TGTGCCAGCAGCCAAGATAGAAACTCTTACAATGAGCAGTTCTTC. J is TRBJ2-1 and V is TRBV4-2; D is unclear. Germline V gene data show CDR1 as LGHNA and CDR2 as YNFKEQ. This CDR3 spans 15 amino acids. The ends were cut back, 0 bases at V and 4 bases at J, with 10 bases in the middle.

The rearrangement links TRBV4-3 to TRBJ1-1, with TRBD1 matching 8 bases. The CDR3 has 16 amino acids. Germline lookup yields CDR1 LGHNA and CDR2 YSLEER. V dropped 0 bases and J dropped 4; count of bases not matched to a gene: 7. In nucleotides, the CDR3 is TGCGCCAGCAGCCAAGAGACCCGGACAGGGAGCACTGAAGCTTTCTTT. Its protein is CASSQETRTGSTEAFF.

The rearrangement links TRBV7-2 to TRBJ2-5; 12 bases line up with TRBD2. V was clipped by 5 bases and J by 4 bases; unmatched bases: 5. The CDR3 loop spans 15 amino acids. Germline V lookup: CDR1 SGHTA, CDR2 FQGNSA. The chain's CDR3 is CASSALGLAGETQYF. The CDR3, as DNA: TGTGCCAGCAGCGCCCTGGGACTAGCGGGAGAGACCCAGTACTTC. The complete variable domain, with remaining parts taken from reference TRBV7-2 and TRBJ2-5, reads GAGVSQSPSNKVTEKGKDVELRCDPISGHTALYWYRQSLGQGLEFLIYFQGNSAPDKSGLPSDRFSAERTGGSVSTLTIQRTQQEDSAVYLCASSALGLAGETQYFGPGTRLLVL.

The genes are TRBV27 and TRBJ2-7; TRBD2 matches at 10 bases. CDR3 length equals 15 residues. Unmatched junction bases numbered 7, after V lost 2 bases and J lost 6 bases. CDR1 MNHEY and CDR2 SMNVEV come from the germline V gene (reference sequence). CDR3 DNA: TGTGCCAGCAGTTTAGCCGGGACTAGCGTAAGCGAGCAGTACTTC. This codes for CASSLAGTSVSEQYF.

In DNA form, the CDR3 reads TGTGCCAGCAGTCCGGGCTACCGGGAGCTGTTTTTT. Its protein is CASSPGYRELFF. This rearrangement joins TRBV11-1 to TRBJ2-2; D gene unclear. This CDR3 contains 12 residues. Deletions cut 6 bases from V and 9 bases from J, with 11 bases between. Germline CDR1 reads SGHAT; CDR2 reads FQDESV (reference sequence). Together with reference TRBV11-1 and TRBJ2-2, the CDR3 gives the full variable domain: EAEVAQSPRYKITEKSQAVAFWCDPISGHATLYWYRQILGQGPELLVQFQDESVVDDSQLPKDRFSAERLKGVDSTLKIQPAELGDSAMYLCASSPGYRELFFGEGSRLTVL.

This chain uses TRBV29-1 with TRBJ1-5, with 9 bases identical to TRBD1. This CDR3 spans 14 amino acids. CDR1 is SQVTM, CDR2 ANQGSEA, per germline. After removal of 6 bases from V and 2 bases from J, the junction contained 5 bases not matched to a gene. The CDR3 loop is CSVTTGGRNQPQHF. Here the CDR3 DNA reads TGCAGCGTCACGACAGGGGGACGCAATCAGCCCCAGCATTTT.

This clone was seen a single time. The chain combines TRBV29-1 with TRBJ2-5; 9 nucleotides match TRBD1. The end of the DNA aligns better with TRBJ2-7, so the J call may be wrong. Germline V gives CDR1 SQVTM, CDR2 ANQGSEA. The CDR3 runs to 12 residues. The CDR3 here is CSVGDRDNEQYF. As DNA, the CDR3 is TGCAGCGTCGGGGACAGGGATAACGAGCAGTACTTC.